This T cell receptor (beta chain) was captured in a study of blood T cell repertoires in COVID-19. On the study more broadly: Spain, Italy and the United States supplied samples that represented acute and convalescent COVID-19.

Only in-frame clones appear in the TCRdb table, and some are missing; sequencing was by immunoSEQ multiplex PCR. The data show approximately 240,000 clones, around 87% seen once. In germline, CDR1 is SNHLY, CDR2 FYNNEI. The V end lost 0 bases, the J end lost 7 bases, and 4 bases lay between the germline ends. The CDR3 loop spans 11 amino acids. Source material: PBMCs or T cells enriched from blood (not recorded which). The gene calls are TRBV2 and TRBJ2-7; D gene ambiguous. The origin of this receptor is a woman younger than 35 in a cohort exposed to, infected with or recovered from COVID-19 (not recorded which). As DNA, the CDR3 is TGTGCCAGCAGTGAAGCCCGGGAGCAGTACTTC. Residues: CASSEAREQYF.